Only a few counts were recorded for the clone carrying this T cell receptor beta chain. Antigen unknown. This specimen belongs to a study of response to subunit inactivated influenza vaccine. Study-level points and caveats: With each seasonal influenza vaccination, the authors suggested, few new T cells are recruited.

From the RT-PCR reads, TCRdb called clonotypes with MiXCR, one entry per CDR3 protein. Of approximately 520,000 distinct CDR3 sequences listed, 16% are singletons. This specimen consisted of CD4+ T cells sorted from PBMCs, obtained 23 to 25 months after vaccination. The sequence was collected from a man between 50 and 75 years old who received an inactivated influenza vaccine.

In DNA, the CDR3 is TGTGCCAGCAGCTGGGGACAGGCGAACTATGGCTACACCTTC. As protein: CASSWGQANYGYTF. The chain carries TRBV7-2 and TRBJ1-2; 8 positions match TRBD1. This CDR3 is 14 amino acids long. Germline V CDR1 and CDR2: SGHTA, FQGNSA. The J segment lost 2 bases and the V segment lost 4 bases, leaving 3 bases of the junction unmatched.